This T cell receptor (beta chain) appears in the sequencing data of a study of response to subunit inactivated influenza vaccine. Study outcomes and limitations: Only a handful of new T cells, the authors suggested, are recruited with each seasonal influenza vaccination.

To note about this clonotype: Its antigen is undetermined.

TCRdb redid the calling of the RT-PCR reads with MiXCR, one entry per CDR3 protein. The data show approximately 500,000 distinct CDR3 sequences, 12% to 15% seen once. The sample consisted of PBMCs from blood, taken less than 13 days after vaccination. This receptor was identified in a man aged 45-65 years who received an inactivated influenza vaccine.

The CDR3 region has the DNA TGCAGTGCTAGCTCCCGACAGGGGAATCAGCCCCAGCATTTT. Amino acid sequence: CSASSRQGNQPQHF. This chain uses TRBV20-1 with TRBJ1-5; 8 nucleotides line up with TRBD1. Germline loops: CDR1 DFQATT, CDR2 SNEGSKA (reference sequence). Unmatched junction bases numbered 5, after V lost 3 bases and J lost 4 bases. The CDR3 consists of 14 residues.